These 20 T cell receptor beta chains were all obtained from the same sample, sequenced in a study of blood T cell repertoires in COVID-19. Sequencing used immunoSEQ multiplex PCR; TCRdb keeps in-frame clones, though not all of them. The sample records around 120,000 clones, roughly 79% being singletons. The specimen was peripheral blood. Receptor source: a man in his 70s with acute or convalescent COVID-19.

The CDR3 region is CASSSGTGGYQETQYF. The CDR3 region has the DNA TGTGCCAGCAGTTCGGGGACAGGGGGCTATCAAGAGACCCAGTACTTC. The chain links TRBV6-2 or TRBV6-3 to TRBJ2-5; 12 bases agree with TRBD1. CDR1 is MNHEY, CDR2 SVGEGT, per germline. The length of the CDR3 is 16 residues. Trimming cost V 4 bases and J 2 bases; bases outside gene matches: 5.

The rearrangement joins TRBV27 to TRBJ2-3; 10 bases line up with TRBD2. Per the germline V gene, CDR1 is MNHEY and CDR2 is SMNVEV (reference sequence). J gave up 1 base and V 10 bases, and 5 bases lay outside the gene matches. The CDR3 extends over 14 amino acids. CDR3 DNA sequence: TGTGCCACCCACGGACTAGCGGGCACAGATACGCAGTATTTT. It specifies CATHGLAGTDTQYF.

The table lists this clone with a few counts. The rearrangement links TRBV19 to TRBJ2-1, with D possibly being TRBD2 (5 bases). Trimming removed 3 bases from V and 9 bases from J, with 18 bases in between. The CDR3 is 15 amino acids. Germline values: CDR1 LNHDA, CDR2 SQIVND (reference sequence). CDR3 residues: CASSIYGNLAGEQFF. CDR3 DNA sequence: TGTGCCAGTAGTATCTACGGGAATTTGGCAGGTGAGCAGTTCTTC.

The rearrangement links TRBV3-1 (or the pseudogene TRBV3-2) to TRBJ1-2; TRBD1 matches at 9 bases. Germline values: CDR1 LGHDT, CDR2 YNNKEL (reference sequence). This CDR3 spans 14 amino acids. V shed 4 bases, J shed 5 bases, and the junction held 5 bases outside the gene matches. The DNA for the CDR3 is TGTGCCAGCAGCCTAACCGGGACAGGGTATGGCTACACCTTC. Translating it yields CASSLTGTGYGYTF.

V is TRBV20-1 and J is TRBJ1-1, with TRBD1 matching 8 bases. The CDR3 has 11 amino acids. The germline CDR1 and CDR2 sequences are DFQATT and SNEGSKA (reference sequence). The CDR3 spells CVLRGRTEAFF. The CDR3 region has the DNA TGCGTTCTCAGGGGGCGGACTGAAGCTTTCTTT.

This clone was seen just once. This sequence joins TRBV11-2 and TRBJ2-1, with 9 bases identical to TRBD2. CDR1 is SGHAT and CDR2 is FQNNGV in the germline V gene. V gave up 3 bases and J gave up 4 bases; unmatched junction bases: 4. This CDR3 comprises 15 residues. CDR3 sequence: CASSFLAGLYNEQFF. CDR3 nucleotide sequence: TGTGCCAGCAGCTTTCTAGCGGGGTTATACAATGAGCAGTTCTTC.

The J gene is TRBJ1-5, the V gene TRBV4-2; TRBD1 agrees at 8 bases. The V gene's germline CDR1 is LGHNA and CDR2 YNFKEQ. The CDR3 runs to 16 residues. V shed 4 bases, J shed 11 bases, and the junction held 16 bases outside the gene matches. The CDR3 protein is CASSPTGGTAFKTQHF. CDR3 DNA: TGTGCCAGCAGCCCCACAGGGGGAACGGCTTTCAAGACCCAGCATTTT.

This sequence joins TRBV4-2 and TRBJ2-5; 7 nucleotides agree with TRBD2. The junction had 4 bases not matched to a gene; V was cut back by 1 base and J by 5 bases. The CDR3 runs 14 residues. The germline V gene encodes CDR1 LGHNA and CDR2 YNFKEQ. The DNA for the CDR3 is TGTGCCAGCAGCCAAGGAGGTAGCGGGGAGACCCAGTACTTC. Protein sequence: CASSQGGSGETQYF.

The rearrangement links TRBV5-8 to TRBJ2-2; D is possibly TRBD2 (6 bases). V was cut by 1 base and J by 6 bases, with 16 bases left in between. The CDR3 covers 16 residues. Germline V gene lookup returns CDR1 SGHTS and CDR2 YDEGEE. The CDR3 DNA reads TGTGCCAGCAGCTTGTCTTACGGGGGAGCTTCCGGGGAGCTGTTTTTT. It codes for CASSLSYGGASGELFF.

The chain combines TRBV3-1 (or the pseudogene TRBV3-2) with TRBJ2-1; 7 nucleotides line up with TRBD2. V lost 5 bases, J lost 8 bases, and 12 bases stayed unmatched. The CDR3 spans 15 residues. Germline lookup yields CDR1 LGHDT and CDR2 YNNKEL (reference sequence). The CDR3 spells CASSIRGDVFYEQFF. As DNA, the CDR3 is TGTGCCAGCAGCATCCGGGGGGACGTCTTTTATGAGCAGTTCTTC.

V and J are TRBV7-8 and TRBJ1-5; D is ambiguous. V dropped 0 bases and J dropped 1 base, with 7 bases sitting between them. This CDR3 has 15 amino acids. CDR1 is SGHVS, CDR2 FQNEAQ, per germline. CDR3 sequence reads: CASSLAGGSNQPQHF. Written as DNA, the CDR3 is TGTGCCAGCAGCTTAGCAGGAGGCAGCAATCAGCCCCAGCATTTT.

The chain combines TRBV29-1 with TRBJ1-4; no definite D call. The CDR3 totals 12 residues. V was pared by 4 bases and J by 3 bases, with 6 bases between. Germline V gene lookup returns CDR1 SQVTM and CDR2 ANQGSEA. CDR3 nucleotides: TGCAGCGTTGGACGGGCTAATGAAAAACTGTTTTTT. It encodes CSVGRANEKLFF.

This clone was observed a few times. The rearrangement links TRBV5-1 to TRBJ1-5; 7 bases map to TRBD1. The CDR3 loop spans 18 amino acids. Germline CDR1 and CDR2: SGHRS and YFSETQ. The V segment lost 4 bases and the J segment 1 base; nucleotides outside the gene matches: 14. The CDR3 reads CASSKGALGIGSNQPQHF. CDR3 DNA: TGCGCCAGCAGCAAGGGGGCTCTCGGTATAGGGAGCAATCAGCCCCAGCATTTT.

The J gene is TRBJ2-2, the V gene TRBV2, with TRBD1 as a possible D gene (5 bases). CDR3 length: 15 amino acids. V shed 2 bases and J shed 5 bases, with 12 bases lying between them. CDR1 and CDR2 from the germline V gene are SNHLY and FYNNEI. The CDR3 sequence: CASSESGLGTGELFF. CDR3 sequence (DNA): TGTGCCAGCAGTGAATCAGGGCTGGGAACCGGGGAGCTGTTTTTT. Together with reference TRBV2 and TRBJ2-2, the CDR3 gives the full variable domain: EPEVTQTPSHQVTQMGQEVILRCVPISNHLYFYWYRQILGQKVEFLVSFYNNEISEKSEIFDDQFSVERPDGSNFTLKIRSTKLEDSAMYFCASSESGLGTGELFFGEGSRLTVL.

Only one count was recorded for this clone. This chain links TRBV4-3 with TRBJ2-5; the match to TRBD1 covers 7 bases. J gave up 5 bases and V 2 bases, and 5 bases lay outside the gene matches. The CDR3 loop spans 14 amino acids. The germline gives CDR1 LGHNA, CDR2 YSLEER. The CDR3 is CASSQSTGRETQYF. The CDR3 DNA reads TGCGCCAGCAGCCAATCGACAGGGCGGGAGACCCAGTACTTC.

This clone was recorded only once. The chain uses TRBV5-1 and TRBJ1-1; TRBD1 matches at 7 bases. The junction had 5 bases not matched to a gene; V was cut back by 0 bases and J by 3 bases. The CDR3 length is 15 residues. Germline-derived CDR1 and CDR2 are SGHRS and YFSETQ. CDR3 coding DNA: TGCGCCAGCAGCTTGGGAGGCAGGGGGGACACTGAAGCTTTCTTT. This codes for CASSLGGRGDTEAFF. Together with reference TRBV5-1 and TRBJ1-1, the CDR3 gives the full variable domain: KAGVTQTPRYLIKTRGQQVTLSCSPISGHRSVSWYQQTPGQGLQFLFEYFSETQRNKGNFPGRFSGRQFSNSRSEMNVSTLELGDSALYLCASSLGGRGDTEAFFGQGTRLTVV.

This clone was observed once. The chain is built from TRBV11-2 and TRBJ1-1; TRBD1 agrees at 8 bases. CDR3 size: 16 residues. Unmatched junction bases numbered 8, after V lost 2 bases and J lost 3 bases. Germline V lookup: CDR1 SGHAT, CDR2 FQNNGV. The CDR3 spells CASSLPETGDYTEAFF. The CDR3, as DNA: TGTGCCAGCAGCTTACCGGAGACAGGGGATTACACTGAAGCTTTCTTT.

This rearrangement joins TRBV21-1 to TRBJ2-1; TRBD1 reflects the table's D call only, with no check against the DNA. TRBV21-1 is a recognized pseudogene. This CDR3 spans 17 amino acids. CDR3 nucleotides: TGTGCCAGCAGCAATCTCACGACAGGGAGCACCTTCGATGAGCAGTTCTTC. It translates to CASSNLTTGSTFDEQFF.

This chain connects TRBV12-5 to TRBJ1-1; TRBD1 agrees at 7 bases. J lost 0 bases, V lost 5 bases, and 6 bases had no gene match. Germline V lookup: CDR1 LGHNT, CDR2 FRNRAP. The CDR3 length is 15 residues. The CDR3 reads CASGGGQAMNTEAFF. CDR3 DNA sequence: TGTGCTAGTGGTGGTGGACAGGCCATGAACACTGAAGCTTTCTTT.

The rearrangement links TRBV29-1 to TRBJ2-3; perhaps TRBD1 as D (5 bases). V lost 6 bases and J lost 9, with 16 bases in between. The CDR3 covers 12 residues. CDR1 is SQVTM and CDR2 is ANQGSEA in the germline V gene. DNA of the CDR3: TGCAGCGTCCTACGACAGTCCGTGACGCAGTATTTT. Translated, it gives CSVLRQSVTQYF.